Each of the 24 T cell receptor beta chains below was sequenced from the same sample in a study of blood T cell repertoires in COVID-19 (dated by TCRdb to about 2020). Receptor amplification or capture employed the immunoSEQ multiplex PCR assay. TCRdb obtained this table from immuneACCESS and retained in-frame rearrangements with V and J assigned. These tables miss some clones; where compared with another copy, unresolved V genes account for less than half of the shortfall, and the remainder is unexplained. This sample gives roughly 140,000 clones in total; about 84% of them show up just once. The ten largest make up approximately 6.5% of the sample. Specimen: peripheral blood. These TCRs come from a human donor in a cohort sampled during active COVID-19.

The chain has TRBV13 and TRBJ2-2, with TRBD1 matching over 7 bases. The CDR3 covers 17 residues. V lost 4 bases and J lost 2; bases outside the gene matches: 10. In germline, CDR1 is PRHDT, CDR2 FYEKMQ (reference sequence). The CDR3 loop reads CASSSSYRDRNTGELFF. CDR3 bases: TGTGCCAGCAGCTCGTCTTACCGGGACAGAAACACCGGGGAGCTGTTTTTT.

This clone came up a few times. The chain has TRBV6-5 and TRBJ1-1; 10 bases align to TRBD1. Germline V lookup: CDR1 MNHEY, CDR2 SVGAGI. The CDR3 extends over 15 amino acids. Losses at the gene ends were 0 bases for V and 5 bases for J; bases not matched to a gene: 3. CDR3 region: CASSYSPGQGTEAFF. The CDR3 nucleotides read TGTGCCAGCAGTTACTCTCCGGGACAGGGGACTGAAGCTTTCTTT.

V gene TRBV15 combines with J gene TRBJ1-1; D is perhaps TRBD1 (6 bases). Trimming left V 1 base short and J 1 base short, with 10 bases between. CDR1 is LNHNV and CDR2 is YYDKDF in the germline V gene (reference sequence). The CDR3 is made up of 15 amino acids. In DNA, the CDR3 is TGTGCCACCAGCAGAGTGCAGGGGAGGAACACTGAAGCTTTCTTT. Translated, it gives CATSRVQGRNTEAFF.

The chain recombines TRBV7-9 with TRBJ2-5; 8 nucleotides match TRBD1. This CDR3 comprises 15 residues. V shed 6 bases, J shed 5 bases, and the junction held 11 bases outside the gene matches. Per the germline V gene, CDR1 is SEHNR and CDR2 is FQNEAQ (reference sequence). The CDR3 protein is CASSTPDRAGETQYF. CDR3 nucleotides: TGTGCCAGCAGTACTCCGGACAGGGCTGGGGAGACCCAGTACTTC.

The chain has TRBV29-1 and TRBJ2-1; possible D gene TRBD1, 6 bases. The CDR3 is 13 residues long. The V end was cut by 6 bases, the J end by 2 bases, with 11 bases between. The germline V gene has CDR1 SQVTM and CDR2 ANQGSEA. The CDR3 here is CSVLRGTYNEQFF. DNA for the CDR3: TGCAGCGTCCTCAGGGGAACCTACAATGAGCAGTTCTTC.

J is TRBJ2-7 and V is TRBV5-4; the match to TRBD1 covers 8 bases. Germline values: CDR1 SGHNT, CDR2 YYREEE (reference sequence). This CDR3 contains 13 residues. V shed 9 bases, J shed 3 bases, and the junction held 8 bases outside the gene matches. CDR3 residues: CATSDRVVYEQYF. In DNA, the CDR3 is TGTGCCACCTCGGACAGGGTCGTCTACGAGCAGTACTTC. Full variable domain (outside the CDR3, taken from reference TRBV5-4 and TRBJ2-7): ETGVTQSPTHLIKTRGQQVTLRCSSQSGHNTVSWYQQALGQGPQFIFQYYREEENGRGNFPPRFSGLQFPNYSSELNVNALELDDSALYLCATSDRVVYEQYFGPGTRLTVT.

The chain has TRBV7-2 and TRBJ1-5; maybe TRBD1 (6 bases). Germline CDR1 reads SGHTA; CDR2 reads FQGNSA. CDR3 length: 13 amino acids. Trimming stripped 5 bases from V and 6 bases from J, with 11 bases between. The CDR3 region has the DNA TGTGCCAGCAGCCACAGGGTTGGTCAGCCCCAGCATTTT. Its protein product is CASSHRVGQPQHF.

This sequence joins TRBV10-3 and TRBJ1-1; D unclear. CDR1 ENHRY and CDR2 SYGVKD come from the germline V gene. With 4 bases removed from V and 5 bases from J, the gap between germline ends came to 11 bases. This CDR3 spans 13 amino acids. The CDR3 here is CAISGSGVTEAFF. CDR3 in DNA: TGTGCCATCAGTGGATCAGGTGTAACTGAAGCTTTCTTT.

This chain links TRBV11-2 with TRBJ2-5, with D tentatively TRBD2 (6 bases). The CDR3 consists of 12 residues. The V gene's germline CDR1 is SGHAT and CDR2 FQNNGV. Deletions cut 10 bases from V and 5 bases from J, with 14 bases between. This CDR3 is CATSWGEETQYF. DNA of the CDR3: TGTGCCACCTCGTGGGGGGAGGAGACCCAGTACTTC.

The chain couples TRBV24-1 to TRBJ2-2; weak D call: TRBD2 (6 bases). The CDR3 is 12 residues long. Germline CDR1 KGHDR, CDR2 SFDVKD. V gave up 8 bases and J gave up 5 bases, with 8 bases separating them. The CDR3 here is CATISGTGELFF. CDR3 in DNA: TGTGCCACCATTAGCGGTACCGGGGAGCTGTTTTTT.

The chain employs TRBV29-1 and TRBJ1-1, with D tentatively TRBD1 (5 bases). The germline V gene encodes CDR1 SQVTM and CDR2 ANQGSEA. This CDR3 comprises 14 residues. Trimming removed 4 bases from V and 5 bases from J, with 17 bases in between. For the CDR3, the DNA is TGCAGCGTTGGAATATCAGGGTGGGGAACTGAAGCTTTCTTT. Translating gives CSVGISGWGTEAFF.

The gene calls are TRBV4-3 and TRBJ1-2, with 8 bases lining up with TRBD1. Germline V lookup: CDR1 LGHNA, CDR2 YSLEER. J lost 7 bases, V lost 1 base, and 5 bases had no gene match. The CDR3 consists of 14 residues. For the CDR3, the DNA is TGCGCCAGCAGCCAAGCCGGACAGGGAAGTGGCTACACCTTC. This encodes CASSQAGQGSGYTF.

The chain carries TRBV6-6 and TRBJ1-2; tentatively, D is TRBD1 (6 bases). Trimming pared 5 bases from V and 5 bases from J, leaving 9 bases between. Germline V gene data show CDR1 as MNHNY and CDR2 as SVGAGI (reference sequence). CDR3 size: 12 residues. The CDR3 spells CASSRQVYGYTF. The CDR3 region has the DNA TGTGCCAGCAGTCGACAGGTATATGGCTACACCTTC.

The chain is built from TRBV7-3 and TRBJ2-2; D gene unclear. The CDR3 runs to 13 residues. The V gene's germline CDR1 is SGHTA and CDR2 FQGTGA. Trimming shortened V by 1 base and J by 6 bases, and 6 bases separated the two germline ends. The DNA for the CDR3 is TGTGCCAGCAGCTTAATACGGTCCGGGGAGCTGTTTTTT. Translating gives CASSLIRSGELFF.

V is TRBV5-1 and J is TRBJ2-4; the D gene is possibly TRBD1 (6 bases). This CDR3 is built from 13 residues. V lost 4 bases, J lost 5 bases, and 10 bases lay in between. CDR1 is SGHRS and CDR2 is YFSETQ in the germline V gene. This CDR3 is CASSPGTQNIQYF. DNA for the CDR3: TGCGCCAGCAGCCCCGGGACACAAAACATTCAGTACTTC.

The chain couples TRBV27 to TRBJ2-7; D not certain. This CDR3 region has 13 residues. V was cut by 3 bases and J by 3 bases, with 9 bases left in between. Germline V gene lookup returns CDR1 MNHEY and CDR2 SMNVEV (reference sequence). The CDR3 is CASSFRPGYEQYF. CDR3 DNA: TGTGCCAGCAGTTTTCGGCCAGGCTACGAGCAGTACTTC.

This clone came up once. CDR3 in amino acids: CASSAVGRQGSDQPQHF. DNA for the CDR3: TGTGCCAGCAGCGCTGTAGGACGACAGGGATCAGATCAGCCCCAGCATTTT. This rearrangement joins TRBV5-6 to TRBJ1-5; TRBD1 matches 7 bases. Trimming removed 4 bases from V and 5 bases from J; junction bases left unmatched: 15. The germline V gene encodes CDR1 SGHDT and CDR2 YYEEEE. CDR3 length: 17 residues.

The V gene is TRBV9, the J gene TRBJ1-1, with D tentatively TRBD1 (5 bases). The CDR3 is 15 residues long. Germline loops: CDR1 SGDLS, CDR2 YYNGEE. Trimming removed 4 bases from V and 0 bases from J, with 13 bases in between. The CDR3 sequence: CASSPLAGLNTEAFF. The CDR3 nucleotides read TGTGCCAGCAGCCCTTTGGCAGGGCTGAACACTGAAGCTTTCTTT.

CDR3 DNA: TGTGCCAGCAGCCGGGGACAGGGAGACACCGGGGAGCTGTTTTTT. This encodes CASSRGQGDTGELFF. V usage is TRBV5-4 and J usage is TRBJ2-2, with TRBD1 matching 9 bases. The germline CDR1 and CDR2 sequences are SGHNT and YYREEE (reference sequence). This CDR3 is 15 amino acids long. Trimming removed 4 bases from V and 3 bases from J; junction bases left unmatched: 4. The entire variable domain, with the rest obtained from reference TRBV5-4 and TRBJ2-2, is as follows: ETGVTQSPTHLIKTRGQQVTLRCSSQSGHNTVSWYQQALGQGPQFIFQYYREEENGRGNFPPRFSGLQFPNYSSELNVNALELDDSALYLCASSRGQGDTGELFFGEGSRLTVL.

J is TRBJ2-1 and V is TRBV18; maybe TRBD2 (6 bases). This CDR3 comprises 15 residues. Looked up from germline, CDR1 is KGHSH and CDR2 is LQKENI. Trimming removed 6 bases at V and 0 bases at J, with 12 bases between. CDR3: CASSPAGSSYNEQFF. In DNA form, the CDR3 reads TGTGCCAGCTCCCCCGCCGGGAGCTCCTACAATGAGCAGTTCTTC.

The chain recombines TRBV3-1 (or the pseudogene TRBV3-2) with TRBJ1-2; no clear D gene. Trimming cost V 4 bases and J 5 bases, with 17 bases left between them. Germline CDR1 is LGHDT and CDR2 is YNNKEL (reference sequence). The CDR3 runs 15 residues. CDR3 in amino acids: CASSLLSRADYGYTF. The CDR3 nucleotides read TGTGCCAGCAGCCTCCTGAGTCGAGCGGATTATGGCTACACCTTC.

The chain is built from TRBV7-6 and TRBJ2-2; 15 nucleotides match TRBD2. CDR3 length: 17 residues. The trim removed 4 bases at V and 4 bases at J, leaving 4 bases unmatched. The germline V gene has CDR1 SGHVS and CDR2 FNYEAQ. CDR3 nucleotide sequence: TGTGCCAGCAGCTGGACTAGCGGGGGGGCCGGCACCGGGGAGCTGTTTTTT. It codes for CASSWTSGGAGTGELFF.

The V call is TRBV14, the J call TRBJ1-1; maybe TRBD1 (6 bases). CDR3 length: 12 amino acids. CDR1 is SGHDN and CDR2 is FVKESK in the germline V gene. Deletions cut 4 bases from V and 5 bases from J, with 8 bases between. CDR3 in amino acids: CASSRTGTEAFF. Written as DNA, the CDR3 is TGTGCCAGCAGCCGAACAGGGACTGAAGCTTTCTTT.

The V gene is TRBV12-3 or TRBV12-4, the J gene TRBJ1-2, with TRBD1 matching 7 bases. With 6 bases clipped from V and 4 bases from J, the junction kept 2 bases outside the gene matches. The CDR3 spans 12 residues. The CDR3 loop reads CASSGTAYGYTF. CDR3 coding DNA: TGTGCCAGCAGCGGGACAGCCTATGGCTACACCTTC.